This paragraph reports one TCR beta chain. The antigen is undetermined. The record originates from a study of cytomegalovirus exposure and HLA in healthy donors. Study results and caveats: A later analysis linked a missense DCLRE1C variant to TCR beta V- and J-gene trimming. In a later analysis, a genetic analysis reported fewer productive-TCR N-insertions in an Asian-associated ancestry cluster than the cohort average. Across donors, most TCRs were seen rarely, yet some public ones were widespread.

The primer mix had 60 Vbeta and 13 Jbeta primers. Using immunoSEQ multiplex PCR, the repertoire was profiled, and TCRdb retains in-frame clones only, with some absent. The sample consists of 95,000 to 100,000 clones, roughly 80% of them appearing once. Trimming removed 5 bases at V and 9 bases at J, with 11 bases between. The CDR3 runs 13 residues. Per the germline V gene, CDR1 is SGHTA and CDR2 is FQGTGA. Sequencing input: PBMCs. The gene calls are TRBV7-3 and TRBJ1-6; D gene unclear. The source is a man aged 40-55 years in good health and CMV-seronegative. CDR3 protein: CASSLQTSSPLHF. The CDR3 coding sequence is TGTGCCAGCAGCCTACAGACAAGTTCACCCCTCCACTTT.